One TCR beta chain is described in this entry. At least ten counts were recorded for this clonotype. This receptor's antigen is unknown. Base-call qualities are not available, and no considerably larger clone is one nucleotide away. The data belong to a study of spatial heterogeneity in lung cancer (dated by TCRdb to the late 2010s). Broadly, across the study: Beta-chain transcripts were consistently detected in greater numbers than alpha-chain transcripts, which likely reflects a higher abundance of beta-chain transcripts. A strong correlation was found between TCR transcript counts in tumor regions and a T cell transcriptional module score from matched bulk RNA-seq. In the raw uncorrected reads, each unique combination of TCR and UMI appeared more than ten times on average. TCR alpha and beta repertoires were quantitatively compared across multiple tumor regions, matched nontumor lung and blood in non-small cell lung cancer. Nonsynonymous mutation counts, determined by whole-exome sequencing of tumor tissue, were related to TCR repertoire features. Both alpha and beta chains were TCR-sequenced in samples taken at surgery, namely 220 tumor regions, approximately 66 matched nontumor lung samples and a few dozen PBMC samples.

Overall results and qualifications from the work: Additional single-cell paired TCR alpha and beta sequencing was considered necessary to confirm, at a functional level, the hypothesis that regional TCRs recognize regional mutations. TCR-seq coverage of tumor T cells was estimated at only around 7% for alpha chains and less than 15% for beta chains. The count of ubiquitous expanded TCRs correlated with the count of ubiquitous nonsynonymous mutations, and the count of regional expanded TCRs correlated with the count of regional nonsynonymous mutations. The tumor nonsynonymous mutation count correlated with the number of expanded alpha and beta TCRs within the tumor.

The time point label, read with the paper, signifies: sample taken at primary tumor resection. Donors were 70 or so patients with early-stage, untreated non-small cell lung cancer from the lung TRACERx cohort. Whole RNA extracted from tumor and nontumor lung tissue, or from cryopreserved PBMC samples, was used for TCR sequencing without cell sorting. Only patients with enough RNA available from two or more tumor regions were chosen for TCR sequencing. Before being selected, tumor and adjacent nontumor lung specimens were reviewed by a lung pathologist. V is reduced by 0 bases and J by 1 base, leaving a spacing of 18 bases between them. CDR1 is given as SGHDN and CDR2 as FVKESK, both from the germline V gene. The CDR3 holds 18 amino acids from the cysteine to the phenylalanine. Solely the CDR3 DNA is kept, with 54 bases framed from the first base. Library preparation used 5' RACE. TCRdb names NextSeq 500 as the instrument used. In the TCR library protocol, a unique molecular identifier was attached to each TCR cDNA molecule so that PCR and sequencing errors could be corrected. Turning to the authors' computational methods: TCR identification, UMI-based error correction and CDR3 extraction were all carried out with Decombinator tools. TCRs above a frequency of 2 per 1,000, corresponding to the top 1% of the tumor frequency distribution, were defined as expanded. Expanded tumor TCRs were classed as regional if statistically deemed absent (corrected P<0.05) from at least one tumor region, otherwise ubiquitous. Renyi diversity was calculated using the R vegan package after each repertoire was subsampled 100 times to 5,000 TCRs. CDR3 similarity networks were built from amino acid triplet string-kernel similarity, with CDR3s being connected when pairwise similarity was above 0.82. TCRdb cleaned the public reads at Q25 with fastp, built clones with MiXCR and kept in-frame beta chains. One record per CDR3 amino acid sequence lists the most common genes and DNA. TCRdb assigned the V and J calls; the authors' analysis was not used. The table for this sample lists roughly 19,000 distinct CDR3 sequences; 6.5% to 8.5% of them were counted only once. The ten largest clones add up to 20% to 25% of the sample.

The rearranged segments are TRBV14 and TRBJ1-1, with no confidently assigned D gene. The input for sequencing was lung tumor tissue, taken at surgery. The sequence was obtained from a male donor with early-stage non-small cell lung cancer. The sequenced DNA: TGTGCCAGCAGCCAAGAGTTGTGGGCTCCCACGAGGAACACTGAAGCTTTCTTT. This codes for CASSQELWAPTRNTEAFF.